Below are 6 T cell receptor beta chains sequenced from a single sample in a study of molecular identifiers for immune sequencing clone quantification. In TCRdb, the PCR reads were re-called with MiXCR into one record per CDR3 protein. Of around 480,000 distinct CDR3 sequences in the sample, about 20% were seen once. Sequencing used naive CD8+ T cells from blood, with Jurkat cell RNA spiked in. Described subset: FACS-sorted CD8+CD4-CCR7+CD45RA+ naive T cells. All receptors come from a human donor in good health. Some libraries in this study had Jurkat cell RNA spiked in.

This clonotype was counted at least ten times. CDR3 in DNA: TGTGCCACCAGTGCTCGTAGGATTTCCTCCTACAATGAGCAGTTCTTC. Protein sequence: CATSARRISSYNEQFF. The chain uses TRBV24-1 and TRBJ2-1; D ambiguous. This CDR3 is built from 16 residues. With 5 bases removed from V and 0 bases from J, the gap between germline ends came to 13 bases. The germline gives CDR1 KGHDR, CDR2 SFDVKD.

This clonotype turned up a few times. V is TRBV2 and J is TRBJ1-5; the match to TRBD1 covers 9 bases. The length of the CDR3 is 16 residues. V shed 8 bases, J shed 3 bases, and the junction held 11 bases outside the gene matches. CDR1 is SNHLY and CDR2 is FYNNEI in the germline V gene. The CDR3 protein is CASVTWDRAFNQPQHF. Here the CDR3 DNA reads TGTGCCAGCGTAACTTGGGACAGGGCCTTCAATCAGCCCCAGCATTTT.

Concerning this clonotype itself: The germline gene is not matched at one end of the junction; a read error may be the cause. This chain links TRBV27 with TRBJ2-7, with a possible D match to TRBD2 (6 bases). In germline, CDR1 is MNHEY, CDR2 SMNVEV (reference sequence). CDR3 length equals 13 residues. The CDR3 protein is CASSRGSSYEQCF. The CDR3 region has the DNA TGTGCCAGCAGTCGGGGGAGCTCCTACGAGCAGTGCTTC.

On this clonotype itself: This sequence may be a read error, since a much larger clone differs from it by one base. The rearrangement links TRBV18 to TRBJ1-1; D unclear. Trimming shortened V by 4 bases and J by 4 bases, and 16 bases separated the two germline ends. This CDR3 is built from 15 residues. Germline assignment: CDR1 KGHSH and CDR2 LQKENI. The CDR3 region is CASSHSPEISTEAFF. CDR3 DNA: TGTGCCAGCTCACATTCCCCCGAAATCAGCACTGAAGCTTTCTTT.

This clonotype showed up just a few times. This chain connects TRBV4-3 to TRBJ1-3; D is unclear. The CDR3 spans 15 residues. Germline V CDR1 and CDR2: LGHNA, YSLEER. Between the trimmed V and J ends, which lost 0 bases and 0 bases, there was a span of 6 bases. CDR3: CASSQDHSSGNTIYF. CDR3 sequence (DNA): TGCGCCAGCAGCCAAGATCATTCCTCTGGAAACACCATATATTTT.

The sample holds a few counts of this clonotype. This chain joins TRBV27 and TRBJ2-3, with D possibly called TRBD1 or TRBD2 (6 bases each). The CDR3 covers 16 residues. Germline CDR1 reads MNHEY; CDR2 reads SMNVEV (reference sequence). Trimming pared 3 bases from V and 4 bases from J, leaving 17 bases between. In nucleotides, the CDR3 is TGTGCCAGCAGTTTCGGGGGCTCCCGGGCGGCAGATACGCAGTATTTT. This codes for CASSFGGSRAADTQYF.